This T cell receptor (beta chain) was captured in a study of breast tumors, draining lymph nodes, adjacent tissues (dated by TCRdb to the mid-2010s). With regard to the full study: TCR beta repertoires were compared across tumor, adjacent nontumor tissue and axillary lymph nodes obtained from breast cancer patients. In human breast cancer, the study set out to evaluate how tumor, surrounding tissue and draining lymph node repertoires relate to one another and whether T cells may move between these sites. General conclusions and limits of the study: The similarity between tumor and nontumor tissue repertoires was significantly greater in luminal-like breast cancer than in basal-like breast cancer. The conclusion that tumor T cells originate in lymph nodes was presented as consistent with a hypothesis rather than as directly demonstrated. Tumor T-cell repertoires showed less diversity than lymph node repertoires and more diversity than nontumor tissue repertoires, and tumor T-cell repertoires showed preferential V and J gene usage. The data were considered consistent with most tumor T cells being derived from the lymph node and subsequently expanding within tumor tissue.

CDR1 and CDR2 were assigned from the germline V gene (reference sequence) as MNHNY and SVGAGI. The CDR3 has 8 amino acids, counting the end cysteine and phenylalanine. CDR3 DNA is the only sequence kept; it has 24 bases, read in frame from the first base. The junction shows trimming of 2 bases on V and 16 bases on J, plus 3 bases between the germline ends. The sequencing machine was an Illumina HiSeq 2000. TCR beta chain libraries were generated by multiplex PCR amplification. High-throughput sequencing was used to analyze the amplified TCR beta chain products. TCRdb reran the public reads through fastp at Q25 and MiXCR, keeping productive beta chains. Rows with a matching CDR3 protein are joined into one entry that keeps the most common DNA and genes. Recorded for this sample are some 200,000 distinct CDR3 sequences; around 33% of them occurred a single time. Around 4.4% of the sample is taken by the ten largest.

Lymph node samples were obtained from the axillary draining lymph nodes of breast cancer patients. About this clonotype: There is no known antigen for this receptor. Base quality data are lacking; no much larger clone is found one base away.

The TCR sequence derives from a female donor with breast cancer. Some clones in this sample may be carry-over from other donors' samples. The sample was axillary lymph node tissue. Rearrangement joined TRBV6-6 to TRBJ1-5, with no confidently assigned D gene. The CDR3 region reads CASSYGHF. The DNA sequence is as follows: TGTGCCAGCAGTTACGGTCATTTT.